The rows below give T cell receptor beta chains drawn from one sample of a study of immune cell composition in non-small cell lung cancer. The data were produced by immunoSEQ multiplex PCR, yet TCRdb's version contains in-frame clones alone and is incomplete. The sample has about 3,000 clones, roughly 68% seen once. What was sequenced was non-adjacent lung tissue. These receptors came from a human donor with non-small cell lung cancer. CDR3s include the opening cysteine and the closing phenylalanine or tryptophan. Fields, in order: V gene, J gene, D gene, clone size, CDR3 DNA, CDR3 protein. A D gene is named only where the DNA matches it firmly. Only some rows state a clone size, as once, few, many or a class for expanded clones.

TRBV25-1	TRBJ2-7	-	-	TGTGCCAGCAGTGAATGGCCCAGGGCATCTACGGGGCAGTACTTC	CASSEWPRASTGQYF
TRBV19	TRBJ1-1	-	-	TGTGCCAGTAGTACCCAGGGAGGGAACACTGAAGCTTTCTTT	CASSTQGGNTEAFF
TRBV5-8	TRBJ2-1	-	few	TGTGCCAGCAGCTTGGTTGGAGGGCCTTACAATGAGCAGTTCTTC	CASSLVGGPYNEQFF
TRBV2	TRBJ1-1	-	few	TGTGCCAGCAGTGAAGAACAGATTGGTGCTTTCTTT	CASSEEQIGAFF
TRBV9	TRBJ1-1	-	-	TGTGCCAGCAGTGAGGTGAACACTGAAGCTTTCTTT	CASSEVNTEAFF
TRBV30	TRBJ1-5	-	few	TGTGCCTGGAGTGCGGGACAATCTAATCAGCCCCAGCATTTT	CAWSAGQSNQPQHF
TRBV10-3	TRBJ1-2	TRBD1	-	TGTGCCGCCAGGACAGGAGATCACTATGGCTACACCTTC	CAARTGDHYGYTF
TRBV19	TRBJ1-5	-	-	TGTGCCAGTAGGCCCCAAACAGGGTTGAGCAATCAGCCCCAGCATTTT	CASRPQTGLSNQPQHF
TRBV5-1	TRBJ1-4	-	-	TGCGCCAGCAGCGGGCTTACTAATGAAAAACTGTTTTTT	CASSGLTNEKLFF
TRBV15	TRBJ1-6	-	few	TGTGCCACCAGCATGGCGGTAGATAATTCACCCCTCCACTTT	CATSMAVDNSPLHF
TRBV5-1	TRBJ2-6	-	-	TGCGCCAGCAGCTTCCGCGCCGGGGTCCCCTCCTCTGGGGCCAACGTCCTGACTTTC	CASSFRAGVPSSGANVLTF
TRBV9	TRBJ1-3	TRBD1	-	TGTGCCAGCAGCCCTTGGGACAGCCCGTTAAACACCATATATTTT	CASSPWDSPLNTIYF
TRBV6-4	TRBJ2-3	TRBD2	-	TGTGCCAGCGCCGCGGGGGGTGCCACAGATACGCAGTATTTT	CASAAGGATDTQYF
TRBV28	TRBJ2-5	-	-	TGTGCCAGCAGTTTACGCAGGGTCCAAAAAGAGACCCAGTACTTC	CASSLRRVQKETQYF
TRBV6-5	TRBJ2-2	-	-	TGTGCCAGCAGTTGGGGGGACCTCACCGGGGAGCTGTTTTTT	CASSWGDLTGELFF
TRBV5-1	TRBJ2-7	-	-	TGCGCCAGCATAGGACATGAGAGTATCGAGCAGTACTTC	CASIGHESIEQYF
TRBV6-5	TRBJ2-1	TRBD1	-	TGTGCCATCAGCCAAACGGGACAGACCTACAATGAGCAGTTCTTC	CAISQTGQTYNEQFF
TRBV11-2	TRBJ1-3	-	-	TGTGCCAGTACAAGAGGGTCCCCCTCTGGAAACACCATATATTTT	CASTRGSPSGNTIYF
TRBV4-3	TRBJ1-1	-	few	TGCGCCAGCAGCCAAGATCCCAAGAACACTGAAGCTTTCTTT	CASSQDPKNTEAFF
TRBV6-1	TRBJ1-5	-	-	TGTGCCAGCCGTGAACCGGGGGTAAGCAATCAGCCCCAGCATTTT	CASREPGVSNQPQHF
TRBV5-1	TRBJ2-7	-	-	TGCGCCAGCAGCTTGGACTACGGTTCGTACGAGCAGTACTTC	CASSLDYGSYEQYF
TRBV28	TRBJ2-1	-	-	TGTGCCAGCAGCTCAACTTGGAGCTCCTACAATGAGCAGTTCTTC	CASSSTWSSYNEQFF
TRBV9	TRBJ1-3	-	-	TGTGCCAGCAGTCCCGGGACATACTCTGGAAACACCATATATTTT	CASSPGTYSGNTIYF
TRBV11-3	TRBJ1-3	-	-	TGTGCCAGCAGCCCGGACAGCACCACTCCTTACTCTGGAAACACCATATATTTT	CASSPDSTTPYSGNTIYF
TRBV6-1	TRBJ1-1	TRBD1	medium-sized	TGTGCCAGCAGGGATAGGGACAGAGTTAACACTGAAGCTTTCTTT	CASRDRDRVNTEAFF
TRBV30	TRBJ2-2	-	few	TGTGCCTGGAGACAGGTCCTGAACACCGGGGAGCTGTTTTTT	CAWRQVLNTGELFF
TRBV7-2	TRBJ2-3	TRBD2	-	TGTGCCAGCAGCTTAGTTGGCGGGGGGGCAGATACGCAGTATTTT	CASSLVGGGADTQYF
TRBV7-9	TRBJ1-1	-	-	TGTGCCAGCAGCTTACCGGGGAGGAAGGGCACTGAAGCTTTCTTT	CASSLPGRKGTEAFF
TRBV6-1	TRBJ1-1	-	-	TGTGCCAGCAGTGAAGCGGTCTGGGGCAGTTACTTGAACACTGAAGCTTTCTTT	CASSEAVWGSYLNTEAFF
TRBV6-1	TRBJ1-2	-	few	TGTGCCAGCAGTGAAAATACAGTCAACTATGGCTACACCTTC	CASSENTVNYGYTF
TRBV30	TRBJ2-7	TRBD2	-	TGTGCCTGGAGTCAGAGGGCTAGCGGGGCTTACGAGCAGTACTTC	CAWSQRASGAYEQYF
TRBV4-3	TRBJ2-7	TRBD2	-	TGCGCCAGCAGCCAAGGTAGCGGGTCGTCCTCCTACGAGCAGTACTTC	CASSQGSGSSSYEQYF
TRBV19	TRBJ2-6	TRBD1	-	TGTGCCAGTAGTATTACCAGGGGGCGAACTGGGGCCAACGTCCTGACTTTC	CASSITRGRTGANVLTF
TRBV6-5	TRBJ2-2	-	-	TGTGCCAGCAGTTACCGAGCGACCGGGGAGCTGTTTTTT	CASSYRATGELFF
TRBV10-2	TRBJ1-3	-	-	TGCGCCAGCAGCTTCGGGACACAGCCCATATATTTT	CASSFGTQPIYF
TRBV27	TRBJ2-3	TRBD1	-	TGTGCCAGCAGTCCCAGGGACAGGGGCGGGTCAGATACGCAGTATTTT	CASSPRDRGGSDTQYF
TRBV13	TRBJ2-1	-	-	TGTGCCAGCAGCTTAACCATAAGCTCGGACAATGAGCAGTTCTTC	CASSLTISSDNEQFF
TRBV7-8	TRBJ1-4	-	-	TGTGCCAGCAGCTTCTCAACTAATGAAAAACTGTTTTTT	CASSFSTNEKLFF
TRBV5-4	TRBJ2-5	-	-	TGTGCCAGCAGCTTTACTTCGGGGGGCCGGGTCGAGACCCAGTACTTC	CASSFTSGGRVETQYF
TRBV5-6	TRBJ2-3	-	-	TGTGCCAGCAGCCCGACTCTGAGAGAAATCACAGATACGCAGTATTTT	CASSPTLREITDTQYF
TRBV5-6	TRBJ1-1	-	-	TGTGCCAGCAGCTTGCCAGGAATAGACATCACTGAAGCTTTCTTT	CASSLPGIDITEAFF
TRBV7-3	TRBJ2-7	-	-	TGTGCCAGCAGCCCAGGGTCGGAGTGGGACGAGCAGTACTTC	CASSPGSEWDEQYF
TRBV5-1	TRBJ2-5	-	-	TGCGCCAGCAGCTTGACAGTACAAGAGACCCAGTACTTC	CASSLTVQETQYF
TRBV7-9	TRBJ2-7	-	once	TGTGCCAGCAGTTACAACTCCTACGAGCAGTACTTC	CASSYNSYEQYF
TRBV10-1	TRBJ1-1	TRBD1	medium-sized	TGCGCCAGCAGTGAGTCAGTGACAGGGGCAAACACTGAAGCTTTCTTT	CASSESVTGANTEAFF
TRBV7-2	TRBJ1-5	TRBD1	-	TGTGCCAGCAGCGTATACAGGGGCCAGCCCCAGCATTTT	CASSVYRGQPQHF
TRBV5-5	TRBJ1-1	-	-	TGTGCCAGCAGCTTGGAGTGGCTGAACACTGAAGCTTTCTTT	CASSLEWLNTEAFF
TRBV14	TRBJ2-7	TRBD1	-	TGTGCCAGCAGCCAGGCAGGGGGTTACTACGAGCAGTACTTC	CASSQAGGYYEQYF
TRBV5-6	TRBJ1-5	TRBD1	few	TGTGCCAGCAGTTACGGGACAGGGAAACAGCCCCAGCATTTT	CASSYGTGKQPQHF
TRBV20-1	TRBJ1-2	-	-	TGCAGTGCTAGAGTGGCTCTGGGCTACACCTTC	CSARVALGYTF
TRBV14	TRBJ2-7	-	-	TGTGCCAGCAGCCCCGCAGGGAAGTCCTACGAGCAGTACTTC	CASSPAGKSYEQYF
TRBV7-6	TRBJ2-7	-	-	TGTGCCAGCAGCCCAATTGGGGGGGGCGCCTACGAGCAGTACTTC	CASSPIGGGAYEQYF
TRBV7-2	TRBJ1-1	TRBD1	-	TGTGCCAGCAGCCCGGGACAGGGGAGAGTATACACTGAAGCTTTCTTT	CASSPGQGRVYTEAFF
TRBV2	TRBJ2-7	TRBD1	-	TGTGCCAGCACCATCACCGAACAGGGGGGCGAGCAGTACTTC	CASTITEQGGEQYF
TRBV5-1	TRBJ1-2	TRBD1	-	TGCGCCAGCAGCCCCCCGGGACAGGGGGTTGGCTACACCTTC	CASSPPGQGVGYTF
TRBV6-6	TRBJ1-6	-	-	TGTGCCAGCAATAGCCCATCCTTTGATTCACCCCTCCACTTT	CASNSPSFDSPLHF
TRBV7-8	TRBJ1-5	TRBD1	-	TGTGCCAGCAGCTTAGGTTGGCAGGGGGGTAATCAGCCCCAGCATTTT	CASSLGWQGGNQPQHF
TRBV5-5	TRBJ2-1	TRBD2	-	TGTGCCAGCAGCTTGTGGTCTAGCGGGGGCAATGAGCAGTTCTTC	CASSLWSSGGNEQFF
TRBV7-6	TRBJ2-7	-	-	TGTGCCAGCAGCCGCGACGGCGGGATCCCTTATTACTTC	CASSRDGGIPYYF